This T cell receptor beta chain stems from a study of cytomegalovirus exposure and HLA in healthy donors. Study conclusions and caveats: The availability of immune exposure information extended only to CMV serostatus.

V lost 3 bases and J lost 4; bases outside the gene matches: 11. Germline CDR1 and CDR2: SGDLS and YYNGEE. This CDR3 has 17 amino acids. The study ran its PCR with 60 Vbeta and 13 Jbeta primers. TCRdb keeps only in-frame clones here, not all; method: immunoSEQ multiplex PCR. The sample holds 95,000 to 150,000 clones, 80% seen once. This clone was counted once. Its antigen is as yet unknown. The chain recombines TRBV9 with TRBJ2-3; 10 bases fit TRBD2. The clonotype comes from a man aged 45-65 years in good health and CMV-seronegative. The specimen was PBMCs. The CDR3: CASSALAGDLKADTQYF. As DNA, the CDR3 is TGTGCCAGCAGCGCCCTAGCGGGAGATTTAAAGGCAGATACGCAGTATTTT.